The source of this T cell receptor beta chain is a study of blood T cell repertoires in COVID-19. Turning to the study itself: COVID-19 samples from acute and convalescent phases originated in the United States, Italy and Spain. T cells, B-cell-depleted T cells, or PBMCs provided the cDNA or gDNA that served as material.

Under the authors' procedure: Reference gene primer amplification yielded estimated nucleated cell counts. Method: immunoSEQ multiplex PCR; TCRdb's copy keeps in-frame clones and lacks some. Clone size and V and J calls were adopted from that table, with D and trimming inferred from the DNA. The sample contains fewer than 75,000 clones, approximately 89% of which appear only once. Germline CDR1 and CDR2: SGHAT and FQNNGV. Germline trimming cut 5 bases from V and 1 base from J; bases unmatched to any gene: 4. The CDR3 contains 15 residues. This TCR derives from a man older than 75 with acute or convalescent COVID-19. Sequenced: peripheral blood. The chain is built from TRBV11-2 and TRBJ2-1; TRBD1 matches 8 bases. In DNA, the CDR3 is TGTGCCAGCAGCCCCGGGACAGGTTCCTACAATGAGCAGTTCTTC. Protein product: CASSPGTGSYNEQFF. Together with reference TRBV11-2 and TRBJ2-1, the CDR3 gives the full variable domain: EAGVAQSPRYKIIEKRQSVAFWCNPISGHATLYWYQQILGQGPKLLIQFQNNGVVDDSQLPKDRFSAERLKGVDSTLKIQPAKLEDSAVYLCASSPGTGSYNEQFFGPGTRLTVL.